The text below deals with one T cell receptor (beta chain). Profiled with immunoSEQ multiplex PCR; TCRdb holds only in-frame clones, not every one. In the table there are around 40,000 clones, more than 90% of which are singletons. Trimming pared 2 bases from V and 6 bases from J, leaving 15 bases between. The CDR3 has 15 residues. Germline V gene sequence: CDR1 SGHTA, CDR2 FQGNSA. This sample was included in a study of T cell changes during pregnancy in multiple sclerosis. The V and J genes are TRBV7-2 and TRBJ2-3, with TRBD2 as a possible D gene (6 bases). The input for sequencing was CD4+ T cells from peripheral blood mononuclear cells, taken in the second trimester of pregnancy. The receptor comes from a female donor with multiple sclerosis, enrolled in a pregnancy study. The CDR3 sequence: CASSLSSGAYDTQYF. Here the CDR3 DNA reads TGTGCCAGCAGCTTATCCTCGGGAGCCTACGATACGCAGTATTTT.